The following is a T cell receptor beta chain sequence with its context. Its antigen remains undetermined. Per-nucleotide qualities are absent, and no much larger clonotype sits a single base away. TCRbeta CDR3 regions were amplified from genomic DNA using the immunoSEQ Assay, a bias-controlled multiplex PCR. The source study handled its data this way. The number of nucleated cells in each sample was estimated from the amplification of reference gene primers within the assay. To quantify the absolute abundance of each unique TCRbeta CDR3 rearrangement, sequence reads were collapsed and filtered. For each sample, productive Simpson clonality was calculated as the square root of Simpson's diversity index across productive rearrangements. Drawn from immuneACCESS, this table holds only the in-frame rearrangements with V and J called that TCRdb kept. Clones are partly lost; checked studies trace under half to an unresolved V gene and leave the rest unexplained. V, J and clone size are those of that table, while D and trimming were read from the DNA. The sample table records some 110,000 clones; 81% of these occur just once. The ten largest make up approximately 38% of the sample.

Collaborating institutions collected whole blood in K2EDTA tubes following their own protocols. For TCRbeta analysis, collaborators shipped samples as frozen whole blood, isolated PBMCs, or DNA extracted from either of those sample types. This entry is derived from a study of blood T cell repertoires in COVID-19 (TCRdb year 2020). Notes on the research overall: Collaborator samples came from the United States, Italy and Spain and covered acute and convalescent phases of COVID-19. A freely available public database, intended as a resource for researchers studying the immune response to SARS-CoV-2, is where the repertoires were released. Subjects who had been exposed to COVID-19, were actively infected with it, or had recovered from it provided the deeply sampled blood TCRbeta repertoires that made up the dataset. The samples were drawn from the first 160 participants of the ongoing ImmuneRACE study and from about 1,200 subjects provided by 6 global collaborators. Sample metadata almost always included a de-identified subject ID, COVID-19 status, age in years and sex. Where HLA class I and class II types were available, the types were taken from metadata supplied by the sample provider, not from assay-based typing. The material from the prospective study consisted of cDNA or gDNA derived from T cells, B-cell-depleted T cells, or PBMCs.

Beyond this particular receptor, the publication reports: The amount of clinical and demographic metadata varied by source and participant and was provided uncurated.

From the cysteine up to the phenylalanine, the CDR3 has a length of 13 residues. Here the CDR3 DNA is all that survives: 39 bases in frame from base 1. Trimming takes 0 bases off V and 8 bases off J; junction bases not matched to a gene: 3. From a lookup of the germline V gene, CDR1 and CDR2 are MNHEY and SVGEGT. The sequence was obtained from a man of 80 years or more with acute or convalescent COVID-19. Rearrangement joined TRBV6-2 or TRBV6-3 to TRBJ1-1, and 7 bases in between align with TRBD1. Sequencing input: peripheral blood. The CDR3 region has the sequence CASSYSRQGEAFF. Read as DNA, the sequence is TGTGCCAGCAGTTACTCGAGACAGGGCGAAGCTTTCTTT.